A selection of T cell receptor beta chains follows, all from one sample in a study of human T cells and chemical hapten exposure. TCRdb re-derived calls from the RACE reads in MiXCR, one entry per CDR3 protein. The sample includes 80,000 to 100,000 distinct CDR3 sequences, about a tenth of them seen just once. The sample consisted of whole blood, taken in connection with sensitization to the hapten diphenylcyclopropenone (DPC). The receptors originated from a woman aged 25-40 years with alopecia areata. Some clones in this sample may be carry-over from other donors' samples. CDR3s leave out the opening cysteine and the closing phenylalanine or tryptophan. Each record gives: J gene, clone size, D gene, V gene, CDR3 length, CDR3 protein. D genes are given only for firm matches. Clone sizes are given selectively: once, few, many, or a class where the clone is expanded.

>TRBJ2-1|-|-|TRBV5-6|12
ASSIEPRWDEQF
>TRBJ2-3|-|TRBD2|TRBV28|12
ASSSGGATDTQY
>TRBJ1-2|-|-|TRBV29-1|9
SVWQFYGYT
>TRBJ2-3|few|-|TRBV28|12
ASSFNLRPDTQY
>TRBJ1-1|few|-|TRBV15|11
ATSRFSDAEAF
>TRBJ2-7|many|TRBD1|TRBV28|12
ASGPGTGATGQY
>TRBJ2-7|-|-|TRBV20-1|10
SASWQTYEQY
>TRBJ2-7|-|-|TRBV28|10
ASTTSSYEQY
>TRBJ1-5|few|-|TRBV2|12
ASSVERGNQPQH
>TRBJ2-4|few|-|TRBV28|14
ASSLQEMIAKNIQY
>TRBJ2-5|few|-|TRBV12-3/TRBV12-4|13
ASSLGREPQETQY
>TRBJ1-1|-|-|TRBV29-1|9
SANGGTEAF
>TRBJ2-1|many|TRBD2|TRBV7-6|14
ASSLAGTSGSGEQF
>TRBJ2-5|-|TRBD2|TRBV4-1|14
ASSQSTSGVQETQY
>TRBJ1-2|-|-|TRBV28|11
ASIESGERGYT
>TRBJ2-7|many|-|TRBV2|11
ASSEPEPYEQY
>TRBJ2-1|-|-|TRBV28|10
ASSFYVAEQF
>TRBJ1-3|-|TRBD1|TRBV28|13
ASSRDRGDGNTIY
>TRBJ2-4|many|-|TRBV4-2|13
ASSPRGSAKNIQY
>TRBJ2-6|many|TRBD1|TRBV6-4|16
ASSPWGQADSGANVLT
>TRBJ2-5|many|-|TRBV29-1|11
SVDRAVEETQY
>TRBJ2-1|few|-|TRBV5-1|13
ASSLEAASNNEQF
>TRBJ1-5|few|-|TRBV18|11
ASSPTTELPQH
>TRBJ2-1|-|TRBD2|TRBV28|11
ASSQRDYNEQF
>TRBJ2-3|-|TRBD2|TRBV28|14
ASSMGLAGGTDTQY
>TRBJ2-5|few|-|TRBV7-2|10
ASSPRLGTQY
>TRBJ1-5|many|TRBD1|TRBV6-2/TRBV6-3|12
ASSGQASNQPQH
>TRBJ2-1|many|TRBD1|TRBV5-4|13
ASSARDREFSEQF
>TRBJ1-5|-|-|TRBV28|15
ASSPFAFSGMGQPQH
>TRBJ2-2|few|-|TRBV2|11
ASSGRNTGELF
>TRBJ2-3|-|-|TRBV12-3/TRBV12-4|10
ASSRVTDTQY
>TRBJ1-5|-|-|TRBV28|12
ASGSRYSNQPQH
>TRBJ1-1|-|-|TRBV20-1|10
RARTGNTEAF
>TRBJ1-1|-|-|TRBV2|13
ASSGGRGMNTEAF
>TRBJ2-5|many|-|TRBV3-1|11
ASSQVGAETQY
>TRBJ1-1|few|-|TRBV11-2|13
ASRSAGEANTEAF
>TRBJ1-2|-|TRBD1|TRBV7-8|12
ASSLVRDSYGYT
>TRBJ1-2|many|TRBD1|TRBV28|14
ASSVRRTGGSYGYT
>TRBJ2-5|-|-|TRBV6-6|12
ASSSRPIQETQY
>TRBJ1-5|many|-|TRBV2|11
ASLQGPNQPQH
>TRBJ2-7|many|-|TRBV14|10
ASSLTGGRQY
>TRBJ2-2|-|-|TRBV5-5|12
ASSLIGRIGELF